The following is a TCR beta chain sequence with its context. Building of the TCR beta libraries involved iRepertoire HTBI primers and Arm-PCR of CDR3 regions. TCRdb re-called the multiplex PCR reads with MiXCR, one entry per CDR3 protein. The sample consists of about 430,000 distinct CDR3 sequences, 15% of them appearing once. This sample is drawn from a study of regulatory T cells in long-lasting Graves disease. Noted time point: newly diagnosed GD, antithyroid drugs for less than 3 months. PBMC-derived RNA was used for the TCR library. CDR1 SGDLS and CDR2 YYNGEE come from the germline V gene. The V and J ends lost 4 bases and 0 bases respectively, with 12 bases between them. The CDR3 is 15 amino acids. Separately, the same data were catalogued under a study of T cells in Graves' hyperthyroidism and ophthalmopathy. That investigation notes: A first-round RT-PCR of the TCR CDR3 used the HTBI primer set.

The TCR comes from a woman between 40 and 55 years old with Graves disease. This chain joins TRBV9 and TRBJ2-3; D possibly corresponds to TRBD2 (6 bases). Material: peripheral blood mononuclear cells (PBMCs), obtained at new diagnosis, from a patient treated with antithyroid drugs. The CDR3 region has the DNA TGTGCCAGCAGCACCCTAGCGAGTAGCACAGATACGCAGTATTTT. Encoded protein: CASSTLASSTDTQYF. The whole variable domain, remainder taken from reference TRBV9 and TRBJ2-3, is DSGVTQTPKHLITATGQRVTLRCSPRSGDLSVYWYQQSLDQGLQFLIQYYNGEERAKGNILERFSAQQFPDLHSELNLSSLELGDSALYFCASSTLASSTDTQYFGPGTRLTVL.